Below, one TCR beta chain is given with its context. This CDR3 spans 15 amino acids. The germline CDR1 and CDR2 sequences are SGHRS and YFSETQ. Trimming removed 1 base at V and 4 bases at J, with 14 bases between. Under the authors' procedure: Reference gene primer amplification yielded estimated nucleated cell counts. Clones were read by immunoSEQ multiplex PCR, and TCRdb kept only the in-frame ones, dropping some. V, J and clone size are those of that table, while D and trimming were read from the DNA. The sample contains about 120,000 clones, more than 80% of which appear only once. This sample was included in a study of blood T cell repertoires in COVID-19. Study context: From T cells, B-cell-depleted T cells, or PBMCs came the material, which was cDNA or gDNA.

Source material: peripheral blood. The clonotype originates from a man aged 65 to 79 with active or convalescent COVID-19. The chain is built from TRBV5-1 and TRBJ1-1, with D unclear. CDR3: CASSLPAGETTEAFF. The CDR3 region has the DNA TGCGCCAGCAGCTTGCCGGCAGGTGAGACCACTGAAGCTTTCTTT. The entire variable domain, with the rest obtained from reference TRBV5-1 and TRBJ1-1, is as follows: KAGVTQTPRYLIKTRGQQVTLSCSPISGHRSVSWYQQTPGQGLQFLFEYFSETQRNKGNFPGRFSGRQFSNSRSEMNVSTLELGDSALYLCASSLPAGETTEAFFGQGTRLTVV.